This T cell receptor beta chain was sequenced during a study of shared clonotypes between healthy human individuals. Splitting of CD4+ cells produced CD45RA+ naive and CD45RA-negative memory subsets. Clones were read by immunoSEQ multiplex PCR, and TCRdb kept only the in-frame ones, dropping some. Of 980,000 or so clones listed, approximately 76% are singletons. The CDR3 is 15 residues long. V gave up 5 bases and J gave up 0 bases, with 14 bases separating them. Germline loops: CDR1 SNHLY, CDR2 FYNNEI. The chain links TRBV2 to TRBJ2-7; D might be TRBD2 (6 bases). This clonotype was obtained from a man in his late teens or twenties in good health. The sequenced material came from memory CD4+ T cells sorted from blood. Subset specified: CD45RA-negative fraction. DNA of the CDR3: TGTGCCAGCAGTCCCACTAGCCCGTCCTCCTACGAGCAGTACTTC. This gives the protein CASSPTSPSSYEQYF.